What follows are 13 T cell receptor beta chains derived from one specimen sequenced in a study of T cells in localized non-small cell lung cancer. TCRdb's copy holds only in-frame clones and misses some; the assay was immunoSEQ multiplex PCR. This repertoire shows just under 20,000 clones, around 89% found once; its top ten account for 8.4%. Sample: peripheral blood, taken before any cancer treatment. These receptors all stem from a man aged 40-75 years with stage I lung adenocarcinoma.

The rearrangement joins TRBV19 to TRBJ2-7, with TRBD1 identical over 8 bases. CDR1 and CDR2 (germline): LNHDA, SQIVND (reference sequence). The length of the CDR3 is 14 residues. V was clipped by 6 bases and J by 6 bases; unmatched bases: 10. CDR3 region: CASSPWTGLREQYF. The CDR3 DNA reads TGTGCCAGTAGCCCCTGGACAGGGTTACGCGAGCAGTACTTC.

The rearrangement uses TRBV9 and TRBJ1-1; D is unresolved. The CDR3 loop spans 15 amino acids. The germline gives CDR1 SGDLS, CDR2 YYNGEE. The germline V and J ends were trimmed by 2 bases and 5 bases, with 16 bases remaining between them. The CDR3 sequence: CASSVSMGWDTEAFF. CDR3 in DNA: TGTGCCAGCAGCGTTTCCATGGGGTGGGATACTGAAGCTTTCTTT.

V is TRBV7-8 and J is TRBJ1-5, with D perhaps TRBD1 (5 bases). The CDR3 is made up of 16 amino acids. V gave up 2 bases and J gave up 0 bases, with 11 bases separating them. Per germline, CDR1 SGHVS and CDR2 FQNEAQ. Written as DNA, the CDR3 is TGTGCCAGCAGCTTAAGGACACATTATAGCAATCAGCCCCAGCATTTT. Translation gives CASSLRTHYSNQPQHF. The complete variable domain, with remaining parts taken from reference TRBV7-8 and TRBJ1-5, reads GAGVSQSPRYKVAKRGQDVALRCDPISGHVSLFWYQQALGQGPEFLTYFQNEAQLDKSGLPSDRFFAERPEGSVSTLKIQRTQQEDSAVYLCASSLRTHYSNQPQHFGDGTRLSIL.

The chain carries TRBV7-9 and TRBJ2-1, with 7 bases that match TRBD2. In germline, CDR1 is SEHNR, CDR2 FQNEAQ (reference sequence). The CDR3 loop spans 15 amino acids. Germline trimming cut 1 base from V and 2 bases from J; bases unmatched to any gene: 2. CDR3 sequence reads: CASSLGGRAYNEQFF. CDR3 DNA: TGTGCCAGCAGCTTAGGCGGGAGAGCCTACAATGAGCAGTTCTTC.

The rearrangement uses TRBV7-9 and TRBJ1-3; 7 bases fit TRBD1. The V and J ends lost 2 bases and 1 base, in that order; junction bases with no gene match: 2. Germline values: CDR1 SEHNR, CDR2 FQNEAQ (reference sequence). This CDR3 is 15 amino acids long. The chain's CDR3 is CASSLTDRSGNTIYF. In DNA, the CDR3 is TGTGCCAGCAGCTTAACGGACAGGTCTGGAAACACCATATATTTT.

The chain recombines TRBV6-6 with TRBJ2-3, with unresolved D. CDR3 length: 14 amino acids. Germline values: CDR1 MNHNY, CDR2 SVGAGI (reference sequence). The germline V and J ends were trimmed by 2 bases and 2 bases, with 8 bases remaining between them. CDR3 protein: CASSYGTNTDTQYF. The CDR3 region has the DNA TGTGCCAGCAGTTACGGCACGAACACAGATACGCAGTATTTT.

The rearrangement links TRBV9 to TRBJ2-1; D remains unclear. V dropped 3 bases and J dropped 4 bases, with 14 bases sitting between them. The CDR3 runs 15 residues. CDR1 and CDR2 from the germline V gene are SGDLS and YYNGEE. The CDR3 here is CASSASGSPYNEQFF. The CDR3 DNA sequence: TGTGCCAGCAGCGCCTCCGGGTCACCGTACAATGAGCAGTTCTTC.

V is TRBV15 and J is TRBJ1-4; D might be TRBD1 (5 bases). This CDR3 region has 15 residues. Germline values: CDR1 LNHNV, CDR2 YYDKDF (reference sequence). Trimming took off 2 bases at V and 4 bases at J, with 11 bases between the two ends. CDR3 sequence reads: CATSRQGGGNEKLFF. The DNA of the CDR3 is TGTGCCACCAGCAGACAGGGAGGTGGTAATGAAAAACTGTTTTTT. Together with reference TRBV15 and TRBJ1-4, the CDR3 gives the full variable domain: DAMVIQNPRYQVTQFGKPVTLSCSQTLNHNVMYWYQQKSSQAPKLLFHYYDKDFNNEADTPDNFQSRRPNTSFCFLDIRSPGLGDTAMYLCATSRQGGGNEKLFFGSGTQLSVL.

The V call is TRBV5-1, the J call TRBJ1-1; possible D gene TRBD1, 5 bases. Deletions cut 0 bases from V and 1 base from J, with 19 bases between. Germline loops: CDR1 SGHRS, CDR2 YFSETQ. This CDR3 is built from 18 residues. The CDR3 here is CASSLGIFRVDRNTEAFF. CDR3 bases: TGCGCCAGCAGCTTGGGCATTTTCAGGGTGGATCGGAACACTGAAGCTTTCTTT.

The chain has TRBV25-1 and TRBJ1-5, with a possible D match to TRBD1 (5 bases). With 1 base removed from V and 2 bases from J, the gap between germline ends came to 12 bases. The CDR3 is made up of 16 amino acids. CDR1 and CDR2 from the germline V gene are MGHDK and SYGVNS. In DNA form, the CDR3 reads TGTGCCAGCAGTGAATCGGCCGGGACCGGCAATCAGCCCCAGCATTTT. Amino acids: CASSESAGTGNQPQHF.

The V and J genes are TRBV6-5 and TRBJ2-2; D is unresolved. Germline CDR1 and CDR2: MNHEY and SVGAGI. Trimming cost V 6 bases and J 6 bases, with 17 bases left between them. CDR3 size: 15 residues. The CDR3 sequence is CASSNEQELAGELFF. The CDR3 region has the DNA TGTGCCAGCAGCAATGAGCAGGAGTTGGCCGGGGAGCTGTTTTTT.

The rearrangement links TRBV7-6 to TRBJ1-3; 7 nucleotides align to TRBD1. V gave up 3 bases and J gave up 0 bases; unmatched junction bases: 8. Germline CDR1 and CDR2: SGHVS and FNYEAQ. The CDR3 contains 17 residues. CDR3 region: CASSLQTGFSSGNTIYF. The CDR3 DNA sequence: TGTGCCAGCAGCTTGCAGACAGGGTTCAGCTCTGGAAACACCATATATTTT.

The chain has TRBV6-5 and TRBJ2-1; 8 bases fit TRBD2. The germline V gene encodes CDR1 MNHEY and CDR2 SVGAGI. The CDR3 runs 14 residues. Trimming at V came to 8 bases and at J to 7 bases, leaving 10 bases not matched to a gene. The CDR3 nucleotides are TGTGCCAGCGGGAGCGGGGGAGATACAAATGAGCAGTTCTTC. Encoded protein: CASGSGGDTNEQFF.